This T cell receptor beta chain comes out of a study of a mutant IDH1 vaccine in newly diagnosed glioma. With regard to this clone: The antigen remains undetermined.

Assay: immunoSEQ multiplex PCR; the TCRdb copy retains only in-frame clones and omits some. Among about 56,000 clones listed, roughly 90% were seen once. As to time point: week 35, safety follow-up. Each vaccine dose was 300 ug of mutant IDH1 20-mer peptide, with topical imiquimod. Eight vaccine doses were administered to patients at weeks 1, 3, 5, 7, 11, 15, 19 and 23. V was clipped by 1 base and J by 3 bases; unmatched bases: 7. CDR1 and CDR2 from the germline V gene are SGHNT and YENEEA. The CDR3 length is 16 residues. The specimen was PBMCs, collected from a glioma patient whose treatment included an IDH1 peptide vaccine. The receptor was derived from a man aged 35 to 55 with glioma. This chain joins TRBV11-3 and TRBJ2-5; 8 bases match TRBD2. As DNA, the CDR3 is TGTGCCAGCAGCTTAGCCTTCAGCGGGAGCGAAGAGACCCAGTACTTC. This gives the protein CASSLAFSGSEETQYF.